The clone carrying this TCR beta chain has only one observation. This sample was taken from a study of cytomegalovirus exposure and HLA in healthy donors. Vbeta (60) and Jbeta (13) primers were used in the PCR. Per the study methods: The count from a later analysis was tens of millions of unique TCR beta chains, approximately 9.9 million of them shared. Produced via immunoSEQ multiplex PCR; TCRdb's table is partial and in-frame only. That table furnishes V, J and clone size, whereas the DNA furnished D and trimming. Among 100,000 or so clones listed, around 72% were seen once. The CDR3 is 15 residues long. The V and J ends lost 6 bases and 4 bases, in that order; junction bases with no gene match: 6. Germline V gene lookup returns CDR1 LNHDA and CDR2 SQIVND (reference sequence). Donors had nominal health at sampling but likely had unrecorded immune exposures.

The receptor's source is a man under 40 in good health and CMV-seronegative. The gene calls are TRBV19 and TRBJ1-1; the match to TRBD1 covers 12 bases. The sample comprised PBMCs. CDR3 loop: CASSRDRGHGTEAFF. DNA of the CDR3: TGTGCCAGTAGCCGGGACAGGGGGCATGGCACTGAAGCTTTCTTT.